Sequencing of this T cell receptor (beta chain) was carried out in a study of T cell responses to AZD1222 COVID-19 vaccine (dated by TCRdb to about 2021). With respect to the entire study: AZD1222 recipients whose second dose came at about 4 weeks and those whose second dose came at about 12 weeks were combined into one group, since spike-specific TCR depth and breadth did not differ between the two schedules. A total of 233 trial participants underwent TCR sequencing, of whom about 200 received two doses of AZD1222 and about 25 received two doses of the MenACWY control vaccine. Enrollment into the trials was organized by age into subgroups of 18-55, 56-69 and 70-plus years, and those subgroups contained approximately 150, 30 and 60 TCR-sequenced participants, respectively.

Overall study results and their limits: CD4 TCRs associated with the vaccine covered the entire spike protein, and the dominant responses were in regions 160-218 and 743-854. A significant rise in spike-specific TCR breadth and depth was observed after two AZD1222 doses relative to day 0 and relative to MenACWY recipients. The 56-69-year group was small, and its depth increase did not reach significance, likely because of low power. Participants were mostly white British, with more females than males. The authors suggested clonal diversity may have been underestimated. Because no day 14 peak-response samples were available, repertoires were characterized only after the peak T cell response. Conclusions about previously exposed vaccinees are limited, since just five or six AZD1222 recipients were seropositive for SARS-CoV-2 at baseline. Epitopes outside the regions mutated in the B.1.351 and B.1.1.7 variants were reportedly recognized by nearly half of the unique spike-specific TCRs.

Concerning this clone: Its antigen is currently not known. No quality values exist for individual bases; no much larger clone is one base distant.

CDR1 and CDR2 are drawn from the germline V gene (reference sequence): MNHEY, SMNVEV. Relative to germline, V is 6 bases shorter and J is 3 bases shorter, with 12 bases between their ends. Measured from the cysteine to the phenylalanine, the CDR3 is 13 residues long. Only the CDR3 portion is preserved as DNA: 39 bases, with reading frame beginning at the first base. The CDR3 regions of human TCRbeta chains were analyzed by immunosequencing. The original methods were these. TCRs in the repertoires were compared against a reference library of SARS-CoV-2-specific TCRs that had been generated with the MIRA antigen-specificity platform. Breadth meant the fraction of unique TCRs that were SARS-CoV-2-associated, whereas depth meant the fraction of total T cells that were SARS-CoV-2-associated. Using the MIRA data, each spike-specific TCR was mapped to the spike region that the TCR reacts to and placed in a CD4 or CD8 class. Log10-transformed breadth and depth values were compared by one-way ANOVA with Sidak's multiple comparisons tests. Here the immuneACCESS table is served through TCRdb, limited to in-frame sequences with V and J called. Missing clones are a known gap in these copies; in checked studies unresolved V genes cover under half, and the rest lacks a known reason. V and J calls and clone size are as listed in that table; D and trimming were resolved from the DNA. The sample contains 25,000 to 35,000 clones, 93% of them found a single time. 8.1% of the sample is held by the ten biggest clonotypes.

This sample's time point label indicates: baseline before first vaccination. The vaccinee samples were drawn from two UK trials, COV001 and COV002, one of which was a single-blind randomized controlled phase 2/3 trial testing AZD1222 (ChAdOx1 nCoV-19) in healthy adults. For TCRbeta chain sequencing, PBMC samples were collected from trial participants at day 0 and at day 28 after the second dose. Specimen: peripheral blood, collected on day 0 of AZD1222 vaccination. This clonotype originated in an adult in good health. Rearrangement joined TRBV27 to TRBJ2-7, with TRBD1 as a weak D call on 6 bases. The DNA is as follows: TGTGCCAGCAGCTACAGGGCTGGCTACGAGCAGTACTTC. This yields the protein CASSYRAGYEQYF.